This T cell receptor (beta chain) comes out of a study of persistence of HIV-infected CD4 T cells. Points from the study as a whole: Antigen-responding cells were enriched for degenerate expanded CDR3beta sequences.

In regard to this clone: Its antigen is as yet unknown.

This CDR3 is 16 amino acids long. The J segment lost 2 bases and the V segment lost 2 bases, leaving 8 bases of the junction unmatched. The germline V gene encodes CDR1 SGHVS and CDR2 FQNEAQ. This was the immunoSEQ version 4 assay in survey mode. Measured with immunoSEQ multiplex PCR; TCRdb has only the in-frame clones, and not every one. The table includes 25,000 to 35,000 clones, roughly three quarters detected once. An overlapping HIV-1 Gag peptide pool stimulated these cells at 0.85 to 1 ug/peptide/mL. Sorting of responding CD4+ T cells relied on upregulated CD40 ligand together with CD69. Material: CD4+ T cells sorted from PBMCs after approximately 19-hour stimulation, obtained from a patient who received antiretroviral therapy. The J gene is TRBJ1-1, the V gene TRBV7-8; 7 bases are shared with TRBD1. The receptor was derived from an adult man with HIV who was CMV-seropositive. In nucleotides, the CDR3 is TGTGCCAGCAGCTTATCCCTGACAGGGATTAACACTGAAGCTTTCTTT. As protein: CASSLSLTGINTEAFF.